A single TCR beta chain is shown here with its context. Its antigen is still unknown. The data were obtained in a study of T cell responses to AZD1222 COVID-19 vaccine. Findings and limits, study-wide: No day 14 peak samples; only post-peak repertoires were characterized.

Germline V gives CDR1 MDHEN, CDR2 SYDVKM. This CDR3 has 14 residues. V was pared by 7 bases and J by 8 bases, with 15 bases between. The protocol was immunoSEQ multiplex PCR, while the TCRdb copy is restricted to in-frame clones and leaves out a portion. The sample shows over 120,000 clones, 92% of them seen only once. This chain connects TRBV28 to TRBJ1-6; no clear D. The receptor was isolated from an adult in good health. The specimen comprised peripheral blood, sampled on day 0 of AZD1222 vaccination. The CDR3 DNA reads TGTGCCAGCACCTTGCTGACAATTGATTCACCCCTCCACTTT. It is translated as CASTLLTIDSPLHF.